The clone carrying this T cell receptor (beta chain) turned up a few times. Its matching antigen is unknown. This specimen belongs to a study of response to subunit inactivated influenza vaccine. TCRdb re-derived calls from the RT-PCR reads in MiXCR, one entry per CDR3 protein. The table records about 620,000 distinct CDR3 sequences, about an eighth of them present only once. Looked up from germline, CDR1 is SNHLY and CDR2 is FYNNEI. This CDR3 is 15 amino acids long. V shed 1 base and J shed 2 bases, with 9 bases lying between them. Study results and caveats: The authors offered the suggestion that each seasonal influenza vaccination recruits few new T cells.

V and J are TRBV2 and TRBJ2-1; D not resolved. The clonotype originates from a man aged 45-65 years who received an inactivated influenza vaccine. This material consisted of PBMCs from blood, taken on the day of vaccination. The CDR3 DNA follows: TGTGCCAGCAGTGAAGAGGCCAGCGCCTACAATGAGCAGTTCTTC. This encodes CASSEEASAYNEQFF.